This T cell receptor beta chain was sequenced during a study of cytomegalovirus exposure and HLA in healthy donors. In the PCR, 60 Vbeta and 13 Jbeta primers were used. The protocol was immunoSEQ multiplex PCR, while the TCRdb copy is restricted to in-frame clones and leaves out a portion. The sample yields under 150,000 clones, roughly 79% seen once. CDR3 size: 15 residues. Germline V gives CDR1 SGHRS, CDR2 YFSETQ. V lost 0 bases to trimming and J lost 8 bases, with 17 bases between them. Sequencing was performed on PBMCs. This chain links TRBV5-1 with TRBJ2-5; TRBD2 is a possible D gene (5 bases). The receptor's source is a woman aged 18-30 years in good health and CMV-seronegative. Here the CDR3 reads CASSLGGGSTATQYF. CDR3 sequence (DNA): TGCGCCAGCAGCTTGGGAGGCGGGTCCACCGCTACCCAGTACTTC.